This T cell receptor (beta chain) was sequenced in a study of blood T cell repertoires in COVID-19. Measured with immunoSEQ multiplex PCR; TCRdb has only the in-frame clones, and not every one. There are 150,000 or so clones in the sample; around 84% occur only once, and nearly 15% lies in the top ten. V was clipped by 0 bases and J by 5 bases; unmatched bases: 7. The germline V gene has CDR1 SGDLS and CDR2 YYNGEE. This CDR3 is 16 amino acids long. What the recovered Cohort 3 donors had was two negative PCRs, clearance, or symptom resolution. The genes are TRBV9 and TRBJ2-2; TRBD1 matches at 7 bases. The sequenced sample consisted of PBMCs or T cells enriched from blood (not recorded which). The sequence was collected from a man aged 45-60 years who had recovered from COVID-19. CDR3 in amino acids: CASSVAQGVGTGELFF. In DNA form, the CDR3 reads TGTGCCAGCAGCGTAGCCCAGGGGGTTGGGACCGGGGAGCTGTTTTTT.